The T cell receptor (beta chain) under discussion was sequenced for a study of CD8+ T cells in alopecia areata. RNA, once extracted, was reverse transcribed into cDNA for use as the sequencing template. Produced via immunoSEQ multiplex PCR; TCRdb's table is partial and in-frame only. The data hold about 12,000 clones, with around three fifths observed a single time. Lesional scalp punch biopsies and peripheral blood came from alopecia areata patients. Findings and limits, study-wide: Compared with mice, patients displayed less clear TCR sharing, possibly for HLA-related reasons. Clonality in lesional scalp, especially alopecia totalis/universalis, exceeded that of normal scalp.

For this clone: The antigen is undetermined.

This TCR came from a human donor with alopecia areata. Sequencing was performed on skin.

DNA for the CDR3: TGTGCCAGCAGTCCACGGGACAGACCAAACAATGAGCAGTTCTTC. Protein: CASSPRDRPNNEQFF. The rearrangement uses TRBV27 and TRBJ2-1; the match to TRBD1 covers 7 bases. CDR3 length: 15 residues. Trimming cost V 5 bases and J 5 bases; bases outside gene matches: 9. Germline-derived CDR1 and CDR2 are MNHEY and SMNVEV (reference sequence).